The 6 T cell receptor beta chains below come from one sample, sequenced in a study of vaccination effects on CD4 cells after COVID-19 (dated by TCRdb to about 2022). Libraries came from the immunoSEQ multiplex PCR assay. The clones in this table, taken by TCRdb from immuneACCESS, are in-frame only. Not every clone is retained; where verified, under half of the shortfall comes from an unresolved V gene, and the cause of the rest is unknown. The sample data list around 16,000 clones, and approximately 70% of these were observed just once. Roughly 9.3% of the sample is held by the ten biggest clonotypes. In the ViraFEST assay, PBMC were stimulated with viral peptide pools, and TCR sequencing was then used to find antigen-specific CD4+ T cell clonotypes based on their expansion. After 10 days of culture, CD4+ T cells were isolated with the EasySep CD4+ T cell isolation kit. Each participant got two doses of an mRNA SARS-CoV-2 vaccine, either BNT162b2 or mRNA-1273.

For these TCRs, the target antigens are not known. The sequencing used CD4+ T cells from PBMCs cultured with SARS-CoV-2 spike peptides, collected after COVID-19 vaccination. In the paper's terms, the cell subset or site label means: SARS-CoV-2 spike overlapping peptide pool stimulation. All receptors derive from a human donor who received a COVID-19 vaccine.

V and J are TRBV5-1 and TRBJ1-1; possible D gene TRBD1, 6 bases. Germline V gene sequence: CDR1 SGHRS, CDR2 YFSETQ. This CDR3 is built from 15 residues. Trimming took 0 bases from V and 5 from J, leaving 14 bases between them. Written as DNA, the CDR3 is TGCGCCAGCAGCTTGGAGTGGACAGTGGGAACTGAAGCTTTCTTT. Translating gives CASSLEWTVGTEAFF.

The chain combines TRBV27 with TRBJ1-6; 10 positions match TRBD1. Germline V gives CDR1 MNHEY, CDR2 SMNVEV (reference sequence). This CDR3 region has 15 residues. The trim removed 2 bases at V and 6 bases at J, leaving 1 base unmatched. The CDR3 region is CASSLGQGGNSPLHF. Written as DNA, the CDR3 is TGTGCCAGCAGTTTAGGACAGGGGGGTAATTCACCCCTCCACTTT.

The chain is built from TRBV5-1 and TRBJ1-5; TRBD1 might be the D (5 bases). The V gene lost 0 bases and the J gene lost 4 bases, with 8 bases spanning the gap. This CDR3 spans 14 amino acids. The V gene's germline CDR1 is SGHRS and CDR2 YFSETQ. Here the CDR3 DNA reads TGCGCCAGCAGCTTGGGGGGGGTAAATCAGCCCCAGCATTTT. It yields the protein CASSLGGVNQPQHF.

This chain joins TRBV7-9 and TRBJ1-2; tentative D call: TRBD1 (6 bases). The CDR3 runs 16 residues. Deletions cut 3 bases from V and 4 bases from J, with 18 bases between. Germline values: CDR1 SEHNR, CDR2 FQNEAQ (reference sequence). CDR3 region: CASSFAGGLGGYGYTF. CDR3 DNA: TGTGCCAGCAGCTTCGCGGGGGGCCTTGGGGGCTATGGCTACACCTTC.

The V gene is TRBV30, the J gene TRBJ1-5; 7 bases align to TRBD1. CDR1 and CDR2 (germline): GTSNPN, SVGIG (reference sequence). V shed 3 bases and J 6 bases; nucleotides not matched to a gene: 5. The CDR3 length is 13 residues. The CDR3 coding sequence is TGTGCCTGGAGCAGACAGGGAGGTCAGCCCCAGCATTTT. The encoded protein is CAWSRQGGQPQHF.

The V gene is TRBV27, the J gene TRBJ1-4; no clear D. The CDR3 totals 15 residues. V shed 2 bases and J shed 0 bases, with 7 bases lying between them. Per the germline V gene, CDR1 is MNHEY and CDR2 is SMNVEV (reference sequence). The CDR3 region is CASSLGYATNEKLFF. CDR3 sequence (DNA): TGTGCCAGCAGTTTAGGATATGCAACTAATGAAAAACTGTTTTTT. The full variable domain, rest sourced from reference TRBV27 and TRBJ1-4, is EAQVTQNPRYLITVTGKKLTVTCSQNMNHEYMSWYRQDPGLGLRQIYYSMNVEVTDKGDVPEGYKVSRKEKRNFPLILESPSPNQTSLYFCASSLGYATNEKLFFGSGTQLSVL.